Only one count was recorded for the clone carrying this T cell receptor beta chain. The data were taken from a study of Ad26.COV2.S vaccination and SARS-CoV-2 variants. Study as a whole: Intramuscular Ad26.COV2.S at 5x10^10 or 1x10^11 viral particles.

Treatment in this sample: some 20 received Ad26.COV2.S at low or high dose, single or two shots; roughly five received placebo; per-sample allocation not given. The study sampled participants on day 63 after the first vaccine or placebo injection. Sequencing was performed with immunoSEQ multiplex PCR; in TCRdb, only in-frame clones are kept and a portion is missing. The table has about 330,000 clones, about 90% seen once. V shed 2 bases and J shed 1 base, with 9 bases lying between them. The CDR3 extends over 16 amino acids. Germline CDR1 and CDR2: LGHNA and YNFKEQ. The receptor was derived from a person between 18 and 59 years old who received the Ad26.COV2.S COVID-19 vaccine or a placebo. The sample was peripheral blood, taken in a trial of Ad26.COV2.S vaccine versus placebo. This chain joins TRBV4-2 and TRBJ2-6; possibly TRBD1 for D (6 bases). This chain's CDR3 is CASSQLQGSGANVLTF. The CDR3 nucleotides read TGTGCCAGCAGCCAACTACAGGGTTCTGGGGCCAACGTCCTGACTTTC.